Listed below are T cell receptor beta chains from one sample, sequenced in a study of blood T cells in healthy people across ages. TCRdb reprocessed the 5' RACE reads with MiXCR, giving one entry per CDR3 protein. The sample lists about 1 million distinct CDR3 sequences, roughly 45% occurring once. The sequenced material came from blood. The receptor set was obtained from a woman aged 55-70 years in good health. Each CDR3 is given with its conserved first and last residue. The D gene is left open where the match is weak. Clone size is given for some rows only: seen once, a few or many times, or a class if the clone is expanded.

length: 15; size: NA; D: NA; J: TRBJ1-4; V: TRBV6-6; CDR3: CASSPPGATNEKLFF; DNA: TGTGCCAGCAGTCCCCCAGGTGCAACTAATGAAAAACTGTTTTTT
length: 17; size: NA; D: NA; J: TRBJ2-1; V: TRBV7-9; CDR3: CASSQDQGNRWYNEQFF; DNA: TGTGCCAGCAGCCAAGATCAGGGAAATAGGTGGTACAATGAGCAGTTCTTC
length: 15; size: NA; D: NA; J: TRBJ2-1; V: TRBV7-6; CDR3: CASSLNRGTYNEQFF; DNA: TGTGCCAGCAGCTTAAATCGGGGAACCTACAATGAGCAGTTCTTC
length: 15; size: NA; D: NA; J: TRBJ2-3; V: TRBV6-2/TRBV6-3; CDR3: CASSDGGGVSDTQYF; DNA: TGTGCCAGCTCCGACGGAGGGGGAGTGTCAGATACGCAGTATTTT
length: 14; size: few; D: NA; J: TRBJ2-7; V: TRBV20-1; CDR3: CSARPSRSSYEQYF; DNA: TGCAGTGCTAGACCTAGCAGGAGCTCCTACGAGCAGTACTTC
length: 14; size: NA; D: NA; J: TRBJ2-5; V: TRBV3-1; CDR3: CASSQSLVRETQYF; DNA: TGTGCCAGCAGCCAATCGCTAGTCCGAGAGACCCAGTACTTC
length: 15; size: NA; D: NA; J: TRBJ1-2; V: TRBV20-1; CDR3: CGAQPVTEPNYGYTF; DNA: TGCGGTGCACAGCCGGTCACTGAGCCCAACTATGGCTACACCTTC
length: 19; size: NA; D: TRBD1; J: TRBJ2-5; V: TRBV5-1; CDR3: CASSLMPGQGSPPQETQYF; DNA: TGCGCCAGCAGCTTGATGCCGGGACAGGGCTCCCCCCCTCAAGAGACCCAGTACTTC
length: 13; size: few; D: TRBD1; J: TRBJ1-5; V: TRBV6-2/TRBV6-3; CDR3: CATTGQGNQPQHF; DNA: TGTGCCACCACGGGACAGGGGAATCAGCCCCAGCATTTT
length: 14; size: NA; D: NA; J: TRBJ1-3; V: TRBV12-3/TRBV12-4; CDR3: CASSRTGYGNTIYF; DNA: TGTGCCAGCAGTCGTACGGGCTATGGAAACACCATATATTTT
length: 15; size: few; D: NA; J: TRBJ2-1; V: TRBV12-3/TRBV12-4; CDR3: CASSLPRVGVERPFF; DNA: TGTGCCAGCAGTTTGCCGAGGGTGGGGGTCGAGCGTCCGTTCTTC
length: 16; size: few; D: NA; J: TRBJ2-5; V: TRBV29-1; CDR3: CSVETGGDYIQETQYF; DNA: TGCAGCGTTGAAACTGGGGGCGATTATATACAAGAGACCCAGTACTTC
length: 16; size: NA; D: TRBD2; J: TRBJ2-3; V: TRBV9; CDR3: CASSARAGGPTDTQYF; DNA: TGTGCCAGCAGCGCAAGAGCGGGAGGGCCGACAGATACGCAGTATTTT